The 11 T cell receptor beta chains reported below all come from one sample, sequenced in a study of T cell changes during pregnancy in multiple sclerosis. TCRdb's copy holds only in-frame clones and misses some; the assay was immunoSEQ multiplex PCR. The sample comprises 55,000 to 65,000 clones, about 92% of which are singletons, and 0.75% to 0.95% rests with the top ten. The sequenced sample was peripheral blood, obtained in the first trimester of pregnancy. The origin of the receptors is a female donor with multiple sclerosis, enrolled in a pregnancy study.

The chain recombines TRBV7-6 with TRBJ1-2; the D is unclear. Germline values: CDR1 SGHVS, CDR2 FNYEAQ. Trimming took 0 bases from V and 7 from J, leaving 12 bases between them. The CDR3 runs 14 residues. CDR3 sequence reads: CASSLASSIGGYTF. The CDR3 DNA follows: TGTGCCAGCAGCTTAGCGTCCTCCATCGGTGGCTACACCTTC. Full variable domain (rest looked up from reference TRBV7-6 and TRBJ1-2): GAGVSQSPRYKVTKRGQDVALRCDPISGHVSLYWYRQALGQGPEFLTYFNYEAQQDKSGLPNDRFSAERPEGSISTLTIQRTEQRDSAMYRCASSLASSIGGYTFGSGTRLTVV.

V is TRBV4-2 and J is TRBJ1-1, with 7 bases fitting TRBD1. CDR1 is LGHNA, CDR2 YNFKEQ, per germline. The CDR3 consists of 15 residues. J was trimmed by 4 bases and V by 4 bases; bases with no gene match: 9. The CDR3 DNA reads TGTGCCAGCAGCCCGTCCCCACAGGGGAGCACTGAAGCTTTCTTT. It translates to CASSPSPQGSTEAFF.

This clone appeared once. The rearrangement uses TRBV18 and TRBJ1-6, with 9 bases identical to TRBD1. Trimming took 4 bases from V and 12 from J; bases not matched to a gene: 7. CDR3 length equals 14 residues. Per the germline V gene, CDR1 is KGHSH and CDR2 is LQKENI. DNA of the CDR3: TGTGCCAGCTCACTGGGACAGGGCCCGGTACCCCTCCACTTT. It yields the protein CASSLGQGPVPLHF.

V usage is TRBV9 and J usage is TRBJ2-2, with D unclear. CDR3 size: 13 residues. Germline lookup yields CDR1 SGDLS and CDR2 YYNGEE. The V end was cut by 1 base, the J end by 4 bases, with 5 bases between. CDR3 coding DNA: TGTGCCAGCAGCGTATCGGGCACCGGGGAGCTGTTTTTT. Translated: CASSVSGTGELFF.

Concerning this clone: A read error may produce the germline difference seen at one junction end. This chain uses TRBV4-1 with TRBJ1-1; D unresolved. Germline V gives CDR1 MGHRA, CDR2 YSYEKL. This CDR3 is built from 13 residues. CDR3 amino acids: CASSLGQNAEAFF. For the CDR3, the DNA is TGCGCCAGCAGCCTTGGGCAGAACGCTGAAGCTTTCTTT.

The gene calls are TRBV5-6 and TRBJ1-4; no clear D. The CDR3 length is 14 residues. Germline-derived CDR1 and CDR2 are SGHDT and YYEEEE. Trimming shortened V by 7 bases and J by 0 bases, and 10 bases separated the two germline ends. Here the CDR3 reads CASAQIATNEKLFF. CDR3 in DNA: TGTGCCAGCGCCCAGATTGCAACTAATGAAAAACTGTTTTTT.

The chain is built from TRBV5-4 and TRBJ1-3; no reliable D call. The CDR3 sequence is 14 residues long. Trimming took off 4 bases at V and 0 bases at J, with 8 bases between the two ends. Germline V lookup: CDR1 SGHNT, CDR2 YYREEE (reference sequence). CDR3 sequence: CASSPRDSGNTIYF. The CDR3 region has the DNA TGTGCCAGCAGCCCGCGAGACTCTGGAAACACCATATATTTT.

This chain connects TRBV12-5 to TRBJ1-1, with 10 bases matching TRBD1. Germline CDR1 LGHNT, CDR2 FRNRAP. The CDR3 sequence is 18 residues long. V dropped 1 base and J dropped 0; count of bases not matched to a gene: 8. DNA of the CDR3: TGTGCTAGTGGTTTGGCCGGGACAGGGGTCCTCATGAACACTGAAGCTTTCTTT. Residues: CASGLAGTGVLMNTEAFF.

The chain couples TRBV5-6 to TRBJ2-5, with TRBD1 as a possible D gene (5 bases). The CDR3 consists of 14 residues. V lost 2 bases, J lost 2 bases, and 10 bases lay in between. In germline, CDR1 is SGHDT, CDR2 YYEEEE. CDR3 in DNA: TGTGCCAGCAGCTTCCAGGGATTACAAGAGACCCAGTACTTC. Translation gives CASSFQGLQETQYF.

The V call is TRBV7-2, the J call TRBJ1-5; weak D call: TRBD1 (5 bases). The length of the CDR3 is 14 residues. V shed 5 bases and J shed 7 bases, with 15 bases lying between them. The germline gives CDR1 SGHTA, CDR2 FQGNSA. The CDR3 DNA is TGTGCCAGCAGCGCCTGGGGCGCAGGCCAGCCCCAGCATTTT. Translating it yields CASSAWGAGQPQHF.

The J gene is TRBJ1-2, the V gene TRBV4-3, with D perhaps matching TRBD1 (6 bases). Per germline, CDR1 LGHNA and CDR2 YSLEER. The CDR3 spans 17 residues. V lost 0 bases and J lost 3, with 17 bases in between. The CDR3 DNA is TGCGCCAGCAGCCAAGACAGGTTGGCAGGGGCGTACTATGGCTACACCTTC. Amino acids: CASSQDRLAGAYYGYTF.